These 10 T cell receptor beta chains were sequenced from one sample in a study of regulatory T cells in long-lasting Graves disease. Time point described: newly diagnosed GD, antithyroid drugs for less than 3 months. From RNA extracted from PBMCs, the TCR library was made. Building the TCR beta libraries relied on iRepertoire HTBI primers, and CDR3 regions underwent Arm-PCR. TCRdb analysed the multiplex PCR reads with MiXCR anew, one entry per CDR3 protein. The sample includes 560,000 or so distinct CDR3 sequences, roughly 16% seen only once; the top ten take about 12%. The data also belong to a second study, concerning T cells in Graves' hyperthyroidism and ophthalmopathy.

Sequenced here: peripheral blood mononuclear cells (PBMCs), sampled at new diagnosis, from a patient treated with antithyroid drugs. Receptors were obtained from a man aged 18 to 35 with Graves disease.

CDR3 loop: CASSPPGTPYEQYF. Written as DNA, the CDR3 is TGTGCCAGCAGCCCACCGGGGACCCCCTACGAGCAGTACTTC. The chain couples TRBV7-6 to TRBJ2-7, with D perhaps assigned TRBD1 or TRBD2 (5 bases each). V was shortened by 5 bases and J by 2 bases, with 13 bases between the two germline ends. The V gene's germline CDR1 is SGHVS and CDR2 FNYEAQ. This CDR3 is built from 14 residues.

This clonotype has a handful of counts. The chain has TRBV30 and TRBJ1-6; no clear D. Trimming left V 0 bases short and J 9 bases short, with 12 bases between. Looked up from germline, CDR1 is GTSNPN and CDR2 is SVGIG (reference sequence). The CDR3 extends over 14 amino acids. The CDR3 DNA reads TGTGCCTGGAGTGTACTTTTGAGGGTTTCACCCCTCCACTTT. It codes for CAWSVLLRVSPLHF.

This clonotype was picked up many times. V usage is TRBV13 and J usage is TRBJ2-7, with D possibly matching TRBD1 (6 bases). This CDR3 spans 13 amino acids. Germline V CDR1 and CDR2: PRHDT, FYEKMQ (reference sequence). V was clipped by 5 bases and J by 3 bases, with 11 bases between them. CDR3 DNA: TGTGCCAGCAGCCCAGGACAGAACTACGAGCAGTACTTC. Protein sequence: CASSPGQNYEQYF.

There are a few counts of this clonotype. The rearrangement uses TRBV10-1 and TRBJ2-5, with D possibly TRBD1 on 8 matching bases. The V end was cut by 7 bases, the J end by 5 bases, with 17 bases between. CDR3 length equals 14 residues. Per germline, CDR1 WNHNN and CDR2 SYGVQD (reference sequence). CDR3 nucleotide sequence: TGCGCCAGCACCTCCGACAGGGGAGGGGAGACCCAGTACTTC. This gives the protein CASTSDRGGETQYF.

The chain combines TRBV28 with TRBJ1-5, with a tentative D call TRBD1 (5 bases). Germline V gene sequence: CDR1 MDHEN, CDR2 SYDVKM. There are 14 residues in the CDR3. V was trimmed by 2 bases and J by 3 bases, leaving 8 bases between them. The CDR3 nucleotides are TGTGCCAGCAGTTTAAGGGGATACAATCAGCCCCAGCATTTT. As protein: CASSLRGYNQPQHF.

The rearrangement joins TRBV30 to TRBJ1-1, with D unclear. Germline V CDR1 and CDR2: GTSNPN, SVGIG (reference sequence). The CDR3 spans 13 residues. V was shortened by 4 bases and J by 4 bases, with 13 bases between the two germline ends. CDR3 residues: CAWTKVSSTEAFF. The CDR3 DNA reads as TGTGCCTGGACGAAGGTGAGCAGCACTGAAGCTTTCTTT.

V gene TRBV5-1 combines with J gene TRBJ2-7; 8 bases are a match to TRBD2. The CDR3 has 14 amino acids. Trimming at V came to 5 bases and at J to 4 bases, leaving 8 bases not matched to a gene. Germline V CDR1 and CDR2: SGHRS, YFSETQ. The CDR3 sequence: CASRVGLGGYEQYF. In DNA, the CDR3 is TGCGCCAGCAGGGTGGGACTAGGAGGATACGAGCAGTACTTC.

This chain joins TRBV20-1 and TRBJ2-2; D could derive from TRBD1 or TRBD2 (5 bases each). Germline values: CDR1 DFQATT, CDR2 SNEGSKA (reference sequence). The germline V and J ends were trimmed by 5 bases and 5 bases, with 9 bases remaining between them. The CDR3 has 12 residues. CDR3 amino acids: CSAEEGTGELFF. The CDR3 nucleotides read TGCAGTGCTGAAGAGGGGACCGGGGAGCTGTTTTTT.

The V and J genes are TRBV19 and TRBJ2-2; 14 nucleotides line up with TRBD2. Trimming removed 0 bases from V and 0 bases from J; junction bases left unmatched: 9. The germline gives CDR1 LNHDA, CDR2 SQIVND (reference sequence). This CDR3 spans 21 amino acids. CDR3 nucleotides: TGTGCCAGTAGTATAGATCTATTTAGACTAGCGGGAGGGCCGAACACCGGGGAGCTGTTTTTT. Translating gives CASSIDLFRLAGGPNTGELFF.

This clonotype has more than one count but fewer than ten. V and J are TRBV6-2 or TRBV6-3 and TRBJ2-7, with 8 bases identical to TRBD2. This CDR3 has 15 amino acids. The V and J ends lost 3 bases and 3 bases, in that order; junction bases with no gene match: 7. Germline lookup yields CDR1 MNHEY and CDR2 SVGEGT. The CDR3 protein is CASSYKGLGDYEQYF. Written as DNA, the CDR3 is TGTGCCAGCAGTTATAAGGGACTAGGGGACTACGAGCAGTACTTC.